This TCR beta chain was retrieved from a study of blood T cell repertoires in COVID-19. The CDR3 has 12 residues. Trimming took off 4 bases at V and 0 bases at J, with 7 bases between the two ends. The germline gives CDR1 GTSNPN, CDR2 SVGIG (reference sequence). Assay: immunoSEQ multiplex PCR; the TCRdb copy retains only in-frame clones and omits some. The sample yields approximately 35,000 clones, about 90% seen once. This chain connects TRBV30 to TRBJ2-7; a possible D gene is TRBD2 (5 bases). Input material: peripheral blood. This clonotype was sampled from a human donor with active COVID-19. The donor label of this sample is uncertain. The CDR3 here is CAWTRGSYEQYF. The CDR3 DNA follows: TGTGCCTGGACCCGGGGCTCCTACGAGCAGTACTTC.